Each of the 9 T cell receptor beta chains below was sequenced from the same sample in a study of blood T cell repertoires in COVID-19. TCRdb's table, derived via immunoSEQ multiplex PCR, lists solely in-frame clones and lacks some. This table holds around 190,000 clones, more than 80% found once. The specimen was peripheral blood. All receptors come from a woman aged 55-69 years with acute or convalescent COVID-19.

V usage is TRBV4-1 and J usage is TRBJ2-4; TRBD2 agrees at 10 bases. V lost 3 bases, J lost 6 bases, and 11 bases stayed unmatched. Germline CDR1 MGHRA, CDR2 YSYEKL. The CDR3 is 17 amino acids. In DNA form, the CDR3 reads TGCGCCAGCAGCCACCAAGCGGGAGGGCCTAACAGAAACATTCAGTACTTC. Its translation is CASSHQAGGPNRNIQYF.

The V call is TRBV5-1, the J call TRBJ2-2; TRBD1 matches at 9 bases. CDR1 SGHRS and CDR2 YFSETQ come from the germline V gene. The CDR3 is 16 residues long. V lost 4 bases, J lost 4 bases, and 8 bases stayed unmatched. CDR3 coding DNA: TGCGCCAGCAGCCTCTCCGGGACAGGGATCACCGGGGAGCTGTTTTTT. Encoded protein: CASSLSGTGITGELFF.

This clone came up once. The chain employs TRBV5-4 and TRBJ2-2; D may be TRBD2 (5 bases). CDR1 is SGHNT and CDR2 is YYREEE in the germline V gene (reference sequence). This CDR3 has 16 amino acids. V was trimmed by 1 base and J by 6 bases, leaving 16 bases between them. The CDR3 nucleotides read TGTGCCAGCAGCTTGCCGACTAAACGGAGCGCCGGGGAGCTGTTTTTT. This sequence encodes CASSLPTKRSAGELFF.

This chain uses TRBV14 with TRBJ2-2; no reliable D call. Germline V gene sequence: CDR1 SGHDN, CDR2 FVKESK. Deletions cut 4 bases from V and 1 base from J, with 4 bases between. The length of the CDR3 is 13 residues. CDR3 in amino acids: CASSPRNTGELFF. CDR3 bases: TGTGCCAGCAGCCCGAGGAACACCGGGGAGCTGTTTTTT.

The rearrangement uses TRBV3-1 (or the pseudogene TRBV3-2) and TRBJ2-1, with 10 bases fitting TRBD2. With 2 bases clipped from V and 7 bases from J, the junction kept 8 bases outside the gene matches. Germline assignment: CDR1 LGHDT and CDR2 YNNKEL (reference sequence). This CDR3 has 16 amino acids. The CDR3 DNA reads TGTGCCAGCAGCCAAAGGCTAGCGGGAGCGGGTAATGAGCAGTTCTTC. It specifies CASSQRLAGAGNEQFF.

This rearrangement joins TRBV2 to TRBJ2-3; no definite D call. Deletions cut 6 bases from V and 4 bases from J, with 8 bases between. CDR1 and CDR2 from the germline V gene are SNHLY and FYNNEI. This CDR3 contains 12 residues. CDR3 nucleotide sequence: TGTGCCAGCAGACGGTCTCCAGATACGCAGTATTTT. It codes for CASRRSPDTQYF.

This CDR3 is CASSLLPGQGYRNTIYF. The DNA for the CDR3 is TGTGCCAGCAGTTTACTTCCGGGACAGGGATATAGAAACACCATATATTTT. The chain uses TRBV2 and TRBJ1-3; 9 bases are a match to TRBD1. Germline V gives CDR1 SNHLY, CDR2 FYNNEI. The length of the CDR3 is 17 residues. V was pared by 5 bases and J by 5 bases, with 13 bases of the junction left unmatched.

V usage is TRBV29-1 and J usage is TRBJ2-2, with a possible D match to TRBD1 (6 bases). Germline V gives CDR1 SQVTM, CDR2 ANQGSEA. The length of the CDR3 is 15 residues. The CDR3 nucleotides are TGCATCAACCGGCGAGGGACACCGGCTTGTGGGGAGCTGTTTTTT. Its protein product is CINRRGTPACGELFF.

The CDR3 nucleotides read TGTGCCAGCAGCGTTCGAGATAGCGGGAGGGAGACCCAGTACTTC. Its protein product is CASSVRDSGRETQYF. The chain recombines TRBV9 with TRBJ2-5; 10 bases align to TRBD2. CDR1 is SGDLS, CDR2 YYNGEE, per germline. This CDR3 is built from 15 residues. The junction had 6 bases not matched to a gene; V was cut back by 2 bases and J by 5 bases.